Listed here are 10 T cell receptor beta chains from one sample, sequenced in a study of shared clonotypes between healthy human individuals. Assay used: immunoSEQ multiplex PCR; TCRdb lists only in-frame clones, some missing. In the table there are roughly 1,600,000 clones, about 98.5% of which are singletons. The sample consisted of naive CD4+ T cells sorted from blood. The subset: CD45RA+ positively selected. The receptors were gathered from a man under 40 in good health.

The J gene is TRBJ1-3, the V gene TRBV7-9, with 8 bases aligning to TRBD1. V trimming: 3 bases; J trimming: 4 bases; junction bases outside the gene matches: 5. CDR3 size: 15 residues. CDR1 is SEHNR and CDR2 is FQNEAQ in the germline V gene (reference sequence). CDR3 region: CASSFPTGDGNTIYF. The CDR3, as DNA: TGTGCCAGCAGCTTCCCGACAGGGGACGGAAACACCATATATTTT.

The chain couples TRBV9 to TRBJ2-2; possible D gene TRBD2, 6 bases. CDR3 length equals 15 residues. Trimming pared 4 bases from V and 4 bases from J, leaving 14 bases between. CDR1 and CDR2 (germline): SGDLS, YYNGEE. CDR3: CASSRRARGTGELFF. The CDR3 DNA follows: TGTGCCAGCAGCCGGAGGGCGCGCGGCACCGGGGAGCTGTTTTTT.

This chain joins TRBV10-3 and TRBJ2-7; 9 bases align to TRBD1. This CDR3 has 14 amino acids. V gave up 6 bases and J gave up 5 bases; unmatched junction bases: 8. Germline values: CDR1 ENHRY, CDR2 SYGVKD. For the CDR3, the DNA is TGTGCCATCAGGGGACAGGGCCTAGGCAACGAGCAGTACTTC. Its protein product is CAIRGQGLGNEQYF.

This CDR3 reads CASSLGDRDLNQPQHF. CDR3 in DNA: TGCGCCAGCAGCTTGGGTGACAGGGACCTAAATCAGCCCCAGCATTTT. This chain joins TRBV5-1 and TRBJ1-5, with 7 nucleotides matching TRBD1. V dropped 0 bases and J dropped 4; count of bases not matched to a gene: 7. The CDR3 totals 16 residues. Germline V lookup: CDR1 SGHRS, CDR2 YFSETQ.

CDR3 DNA sequence: TGTGCCAGCAGCCCTGGATGGCGGGGCGAGTCTGGCTACACCTTC. Protein: CASSPGWRGESGYTF. The gene calls are TRBV7-6 and TRBJ1-2, with D possibly matching TRBD1 (5 bases). V gave up 5 bases and J gave up 7 bases, with 20 bases separating them. CDR3 length equals 15 residues. The germline V gene has CDR1 SGHVS and CDR2 FNYEAQ. Drawing the rest from reference TRBV7-6 and TRBJ1-2, the complete variable domain is GAGVSQSPRYKVTKRGQDVALRCDPISGHVSLYWYRQALGQGPEFLTYFNYEAQQDKSGLPNDRFSAERPEGSISTLTIQRTEQRDSAMYRCASSPGWRGESGYTFGSGTRLTVV.

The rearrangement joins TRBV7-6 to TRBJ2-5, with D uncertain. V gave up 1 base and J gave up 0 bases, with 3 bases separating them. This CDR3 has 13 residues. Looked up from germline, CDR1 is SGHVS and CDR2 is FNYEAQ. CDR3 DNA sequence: TGTGCCAGCAGCTTAGGACACCAAGAGACCCAGTACTTC. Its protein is CASSLGHQETQYF.

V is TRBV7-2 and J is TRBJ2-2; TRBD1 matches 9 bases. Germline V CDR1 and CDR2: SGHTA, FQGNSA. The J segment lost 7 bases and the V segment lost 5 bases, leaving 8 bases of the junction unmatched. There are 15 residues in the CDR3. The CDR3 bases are TGTGCCAGCAGCCAAAGCCGACAGGGGGGCGGGGAGCTGTTTTTT. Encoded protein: CASSQSRQGGGELFF.

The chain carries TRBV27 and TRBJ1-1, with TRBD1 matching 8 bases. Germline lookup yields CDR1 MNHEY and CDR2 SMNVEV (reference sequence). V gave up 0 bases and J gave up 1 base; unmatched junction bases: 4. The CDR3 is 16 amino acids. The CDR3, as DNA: TGTGCCAGCAGTTTATCGGGGACAGGCCCGAACACTGAAGCTTTCTTT. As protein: CASSLSGTGPNTEAFF.

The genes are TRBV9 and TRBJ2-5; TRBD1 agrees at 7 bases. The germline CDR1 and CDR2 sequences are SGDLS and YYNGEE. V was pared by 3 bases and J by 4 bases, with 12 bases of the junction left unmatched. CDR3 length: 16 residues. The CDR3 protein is CASSAQGPGVVETQYF. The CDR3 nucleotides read TGTGCCAGCAGCGCACAGGGGCCGGGCGTGGTAGAGACCCAGTACTTC.

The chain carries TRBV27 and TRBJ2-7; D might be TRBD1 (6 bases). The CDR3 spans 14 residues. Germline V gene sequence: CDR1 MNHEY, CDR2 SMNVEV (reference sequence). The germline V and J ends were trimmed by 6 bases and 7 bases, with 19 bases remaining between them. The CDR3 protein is CASRGQGTFGEQYF. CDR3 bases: TGTGCCAGCAGGGGTCAGGGGACGTTCGGGGAGCAGTACTTC.